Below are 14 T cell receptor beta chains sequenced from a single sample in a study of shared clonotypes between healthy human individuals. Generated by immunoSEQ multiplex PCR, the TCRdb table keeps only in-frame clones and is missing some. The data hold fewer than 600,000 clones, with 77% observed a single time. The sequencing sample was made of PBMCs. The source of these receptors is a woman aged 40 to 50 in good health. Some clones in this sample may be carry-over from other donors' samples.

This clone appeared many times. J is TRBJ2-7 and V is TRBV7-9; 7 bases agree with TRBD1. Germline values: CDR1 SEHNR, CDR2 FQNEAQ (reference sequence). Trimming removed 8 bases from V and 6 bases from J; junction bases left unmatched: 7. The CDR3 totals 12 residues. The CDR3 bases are TGTGCCAGCCGCGAGACAGGGAGCGAGCAGTACTTC. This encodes CASRETGSEQYF.

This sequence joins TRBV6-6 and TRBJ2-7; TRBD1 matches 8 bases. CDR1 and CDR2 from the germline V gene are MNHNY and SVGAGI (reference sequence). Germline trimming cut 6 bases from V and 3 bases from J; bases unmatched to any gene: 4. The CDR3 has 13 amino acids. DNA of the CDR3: TGTGCCAGCAGCCGGACAGGGTTCTACGAGCAGTACTTC. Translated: CASSRTGFYEQYF.

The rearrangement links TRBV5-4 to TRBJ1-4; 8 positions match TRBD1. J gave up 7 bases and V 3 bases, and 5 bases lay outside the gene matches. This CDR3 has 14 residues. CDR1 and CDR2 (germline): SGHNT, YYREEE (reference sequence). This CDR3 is CASSSDRGAEKLFF. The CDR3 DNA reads TGTGCCAGCAGCTCTGACAGGGGAGCTGAAAAACTGTTTTTT.

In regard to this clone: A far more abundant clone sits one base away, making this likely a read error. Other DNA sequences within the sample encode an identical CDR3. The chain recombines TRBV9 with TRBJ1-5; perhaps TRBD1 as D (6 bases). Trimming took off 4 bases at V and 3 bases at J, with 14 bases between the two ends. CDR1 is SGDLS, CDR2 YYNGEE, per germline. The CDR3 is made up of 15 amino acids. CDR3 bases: TGTGCCAGCAGCAAAGGGGGAGCTCCCAATCAGCCCCAGCATTTT. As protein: CASSKGGAPNQPQHF. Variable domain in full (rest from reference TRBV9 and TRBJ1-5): DSGVTQTPKHLITATGQRVTLRCSPRSGDLSVYWYQQSLDQGLQFLIQYYNGEERAKGNILERFSAQQFPDLHSELNLSSLELGDSALYFCASSKGGAPNQPQHFGDGTRLSIL.

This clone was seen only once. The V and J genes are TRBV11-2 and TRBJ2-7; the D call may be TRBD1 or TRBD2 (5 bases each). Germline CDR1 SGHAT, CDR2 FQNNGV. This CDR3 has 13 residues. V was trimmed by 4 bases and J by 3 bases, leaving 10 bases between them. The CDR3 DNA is TGTGCCAGCAGCTGGGGACGGAGCTACGAGCAGTACTTC. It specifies CASSWGRSYEQYF.

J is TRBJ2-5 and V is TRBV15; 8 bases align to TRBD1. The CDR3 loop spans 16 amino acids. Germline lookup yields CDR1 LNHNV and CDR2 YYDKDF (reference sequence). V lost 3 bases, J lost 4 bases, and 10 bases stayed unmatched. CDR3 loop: CATSRGGSTGAETQYF. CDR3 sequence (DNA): TGTGCCACCAGCAGGGGTGGGTCGACAGGGGCAGAGACCCAGTACTTC.

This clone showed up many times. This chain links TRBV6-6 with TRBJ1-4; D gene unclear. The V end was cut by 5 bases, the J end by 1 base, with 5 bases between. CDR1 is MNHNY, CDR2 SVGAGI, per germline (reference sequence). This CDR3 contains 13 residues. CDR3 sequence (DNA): TGTGCCAGCAGTCTTATAACTAATGAAAAACTGTTTTTT. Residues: CASSLITNEKLFF.

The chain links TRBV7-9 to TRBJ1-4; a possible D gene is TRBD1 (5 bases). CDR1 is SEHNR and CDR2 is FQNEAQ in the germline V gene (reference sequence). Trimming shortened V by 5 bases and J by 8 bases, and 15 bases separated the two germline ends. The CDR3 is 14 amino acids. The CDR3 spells CASSVTGQGEKLFF. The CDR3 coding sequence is TGTGCCAGCAGCGTCACCGGACAAGGAGAAAAACTGTTTTTT.

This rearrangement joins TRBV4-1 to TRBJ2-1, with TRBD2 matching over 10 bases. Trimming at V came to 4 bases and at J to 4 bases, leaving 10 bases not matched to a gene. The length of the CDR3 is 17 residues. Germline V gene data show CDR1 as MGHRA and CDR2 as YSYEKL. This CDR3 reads CASSRGLAEPPYNEQFF. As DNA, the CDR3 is TGCGCCAGCAGCCGAGGACTAGCGGAACCTCCTTACAATGAGCAGTTCTTC.

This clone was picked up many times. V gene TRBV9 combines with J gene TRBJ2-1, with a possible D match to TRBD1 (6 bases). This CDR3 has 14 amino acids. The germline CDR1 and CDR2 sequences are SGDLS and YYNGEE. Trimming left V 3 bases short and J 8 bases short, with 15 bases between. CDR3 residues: CASSGKARGDEQFF. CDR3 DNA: TGTGCCAGCAGCGGGAAGGCCAGGGGAGATGAGCAGTTCTTC.

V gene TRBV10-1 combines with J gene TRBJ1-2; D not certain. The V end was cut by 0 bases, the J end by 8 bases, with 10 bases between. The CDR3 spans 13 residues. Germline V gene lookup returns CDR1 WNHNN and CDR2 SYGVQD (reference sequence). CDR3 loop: CASSESGAGGYTF. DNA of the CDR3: TGCGCCAGCAGTGAGTCCGGCGCGGGAGGCTACACCTTC.

Here the CDR3 reads CASSQDSGYEQYF. The DNA for the CDR3 is TGCGCCAGCAGCCAAGATAGCGGCTACGAGCAGTACTTC. The chain combines TRBV4-3 with TRBJ2-7; maybe TRBD2 (6 bases). This CDR3 comprises 13 residues. With 0 bases removed from V and 3 bases from J, the gap between germline ends came to 6 bases. Germline V gene lookup returns CDR1 LGHNA and CDR2 YSLEER.

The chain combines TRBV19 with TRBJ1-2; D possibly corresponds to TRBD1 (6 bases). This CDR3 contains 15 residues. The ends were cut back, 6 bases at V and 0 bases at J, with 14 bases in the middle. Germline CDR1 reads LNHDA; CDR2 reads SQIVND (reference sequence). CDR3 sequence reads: CASRARQEPNYGYTF. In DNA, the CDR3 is TGTGCCAGTAGGGCTCGACAGGAACCTAACTATGGCTACACCTTC.

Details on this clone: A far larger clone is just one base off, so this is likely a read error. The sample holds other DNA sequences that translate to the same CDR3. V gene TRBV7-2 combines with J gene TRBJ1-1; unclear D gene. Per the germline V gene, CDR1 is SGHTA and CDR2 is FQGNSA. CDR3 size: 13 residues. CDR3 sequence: CASRSGSPTEAFF. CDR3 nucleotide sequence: TGCGCCAGCAGATCCGGGTCCCCCACTGAAGCTTTCTTT.